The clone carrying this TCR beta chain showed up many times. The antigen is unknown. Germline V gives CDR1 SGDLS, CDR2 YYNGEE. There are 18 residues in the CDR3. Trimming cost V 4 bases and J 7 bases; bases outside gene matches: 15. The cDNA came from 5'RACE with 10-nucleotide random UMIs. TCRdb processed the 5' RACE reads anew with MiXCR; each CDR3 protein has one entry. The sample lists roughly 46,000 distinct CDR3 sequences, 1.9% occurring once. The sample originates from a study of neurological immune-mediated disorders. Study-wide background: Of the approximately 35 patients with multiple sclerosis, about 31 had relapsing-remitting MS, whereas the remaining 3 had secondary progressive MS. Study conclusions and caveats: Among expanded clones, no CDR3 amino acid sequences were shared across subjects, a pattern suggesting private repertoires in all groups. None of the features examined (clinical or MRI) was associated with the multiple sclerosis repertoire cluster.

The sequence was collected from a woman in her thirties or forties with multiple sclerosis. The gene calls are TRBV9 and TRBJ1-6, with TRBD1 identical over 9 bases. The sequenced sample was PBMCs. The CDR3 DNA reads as TGTGCCAGCAGCCCCTCAGCACGAGGGACAGGGTGGAATTCACCCCTCCACTTT. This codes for CASSPSARGTGWNSPLHF.